A single sample gave rise to the 21 T cell receptor beta chains below, sequenced in a study of cytotoxic CD8 clonotypes in ibrutinib-treated CLL. Assay: immunoSEQ multiplex PCR; the TCRdb copy retains only in-frame clones and omits some. This table has 15,000 to 20,000 clones, around 67% appearing once. The sample was PBMCs, taken before ibrutinib treatment. These receptors were collected from a human donor with chronic lymphocytic leukemia.

The genes are TRBV6-1 and TRBJ2-6; D not certain. Germline CDR1 and CDR2: MNHNS and SASEGT. The CDR3 contains 11 residues. V lost 8 bases and J 10 bases, leaving 9 bases between the germline ends. This CDR3 reads CASRHVNVLTF. CDR3 coding DNA: TGTGCCAGCCGCCATGTGAACGTCCTGACTTTC.

The rearrangement joins TRBV29-1 to TRBJ1-1, with 7 bases lining up with TRBD1. Germline V CDR1 and CDR2: SQVTM, ANQGSEA. V dropped 5 bases and J dropped 2; count of bases not matched to a gene: 2. The length of the CDR3 is 12 residues. In nucleotides, the CDR3 is TGCAGCGTTAACAGGGGAAACACTGAAGCTTTCTTT. Translating gives CSVNRGNTEAFF.

This clone was seen only a few times. V usage is TRBV19 and J usage is TRBJ1-3, with D perhaps TRBD1 (5 bases). The germline V gene has CDR1 LNHDA and CDR2 SQIVND (reference sequence). This CDR3 spans 12 amino acids. V dropped 7 bases and J dropped 7 bases, with 11 bases sitting between them. This CDR3 is CASTPGRNTIYF. CDR3 bases: TGTGCCAGTACCCCAGGGAGGAACACCATATATTTT.

The chain combines TRBV19 with TRBJ2-1; D remains unclear. The V end was cut by 1 base, the J end by 15 bases, with 13 bases between. The V gene's germline CDR1 is LNHDA and CDR2 SQIVND (reference sequence). The CDR3 totals 12 residues. CDR3: CASSIVPWTPFF. The CDR3 coding sequence is TGTGCCAGTAGTATAGTTCCCTGGACCCCGTTCTTC.

The rearrangement uses TRBV5-8 and TRBJ1-1; D not certain. The V gene's germline CDR1 is SGHTS and CDR2 YDEGEE. The CDR3 runs to 16 residues. The ends were cut back, 4 bases at V and 1 base at J, with 17 bases in the middle. The CDR3 DNA is TGTGCCAGCAGCCCGACTGTCAGGATTCAGAACACTGAAGCTTTCTTT. Its protein product is CASSPTVRIQNTEAFF.

This chain links TRBV9 with TRBJ2-1, with TRBD2 as a possible D gene (6 bases). CDR3 length: 16 residues. The V and J ends lost 0 bases and 6 bases respectively, with 16 bases between them. Germline CDR1 reads SGDLS; CDR2 reads YYNGEE. CDR3 sequence (DNA): TGTGCCAGCAGCGTAGTTGGGTGGGGGGAGCGCAATGAGCAGTTCTTC. Its translation: CASSVVGWGERNEQFF.

This chain connects TRBV6-6 to TRBJ1-1; D is unresolved. Trimming stripped 4 bases from V and 4 bases from J, with 10 bases between. Germline V gives CDR1 MNHNY, CDR2 SVGAGI (reference sequence). The CDR3 has 13 residues. In DNA form, the CDR3 reads TGTGCCAGCAGTTTTCCCACCCTCACTGAAGCTTTCTTT. Encoded protein: CASSFPTLTEAFF.

The chain is built from TRBV5-1 and TRBJ2-7; D might be TRBD2 (5 bases). Looked up from germline, CDR1 is SGHRS and CDR2 is YFSETQ. Trimming took 4 bases from V and 3 from J, leaving 14 bases between them. The CDR3 contains 14 residues. CDR3 protein: CASSPTTKIYEQYF. CDR3 coding DNA: TGCGCCAGCAGCCCGACGACTAAAATCTACGAGCAGTACTTC.

The chain combines TRBV28 with TRBJ1-6; D is ambiguous. The length of the CDR3 is 16 residues. The V end was cut by 2 bases, the J end by 6 bases, with 14 bases between. Per germline, CDR1 MDHEN and CDR2 SYDVKM. CDR3 sequence (DNA): TGTGCCAGCAGTTTAAGTCCAGTAAATTTTAATTCACCCCTCCACTTT. It translates to CASSLSPVNFNSPLHF.

This clone has just a few counts. V and J are TRBV2 and TRBJ1-2, with D unclear. Germline-derived CDR1 and CDR2 are SNHLY and FYNNEI. CDR3 length: 14 residues. V lost 3 bases to trimming and J lost 4 bases, with 12 bases between them. The CDR3 reads CASSDFPVGYGYTF. The DNA of the CDR3 is TGTGCCAGCAGTGACTTTCCAGTAGGCTATGGCTACACCTTC.

A word on this clone: Other DNA sequences in the same sample also yield this CDR3. The J gene is TRBJ2-1, the V gene TRBV5-1, with 11 bases lining up with TRBD2. The V segment lost 3 bases and the J segment 4 bases; nucleotides outside the gene matches: 3. This CDR3 has 15 amino acids. Germline V CDR1 and CDR2: SGHRS, YFSETQ. The CDR3 bases are TGCGCCAGCAGCTCTAGCGGGGGGAGTTACAATGAGCAGTTCTTC. Its protein is CASSSSGGSYNEQFF.

The V and J genes are TRBV5-1 and TRBJ2-3; TRBD2 matches at 10 bases. Looked up from germline, CDR1 is SGHRS and CDR2 is YFSETQ. CDR3 length equals 17 residues. V gave up 0 bases and J gave up 1 base; unmatched junction bases: 5. The CDR3 is CASSLGAGGPGTDTQYF. The DNA of the CDR3 is TGCGCCAGCAGCTTGGGAGCGGGGGGGCCGGGCACAGATACGCAGTATTTT.

The V call is TRBV5-6, the J call TRBJ2-6; D is undetermined. Germline assignment: CDR1 SGHDT and CDR2 YYEEEE. The V and J ends lost 4 bases and 0 bases respectively, with 8 bases between them. The CDR3 length is 15 residues. The CDR3 protein is CASSLPDSGANVLTF. The CDR3 nucleotides are TGTGCCAGCAGCCTCCCGGACTCTGGGGCCAACGTCCTGACTTTC.

A few counts support this clone. The genes are TRBV30 and TRBJ1-1, with TRBD1 matching over 7 bases. Germline values: CDR1 GTSNPN, CDR2 SVGIG (reference sequence). The V gene end was trimmed by 6 bases and the J gene end by 4 bases; junction bases not matched to a gene: 5. This CDR3 comprises 12 residues. The CDR3 DNA follows: TGTGCCTGCGACAGGGTGAGCACTGAAGCTTTCTTT. Translated: CACDRVSTEAFF. Using reference TRBV30 and TRBJ1-1 for the parts outside the CDR3, the full variable domain is SQTIHQWPATLVQPVGSPLSLECTVEGTSNPNLYWYRQAAGRGLQLLFYSVGIGQISSEVPQNLSASRPQDRQFILSSKKLLLSDSGFYLCACDRVSTEAFFGQGTRLTVV.

The V gene is TRBV21-1, the J gene TRBJ1-5; the table's D call, TRBD1, was not checked against the DNA. TRBV21-1 is labeled a pseudogene. The CDR3 loop spans 16 amino acids. This CDR3 is CASSNQRGRGDQPQHF. The CDR3 DNA follows: TGTGCCAGCAGCAATCAAAGGGGGAGAGGGGATCAGCCCCAGCATTTT.

V is TRBV27 and J is TRBJ2-1, with 7 bases lining up with TRBD1. The J segment lost 4 bases and the V segment lost 4 bases, leaving 10 bases of the junction unmatched. The CDR3 has 16 residues. Germline CDR1 MNHEY, CDR2 SMNVEV (reference sequence). As DNA, the CDR3 is TGTGCCAGCAGTTCCATCCGGGACAGTAGATACAATGAGCAGTTCTTC. Its translation: CASSSIRDSRYNEQFF.

The V gene is TRBV6-1, the J gene TRBJ1-6; D is unresolved. The V end lost 6 bases, the J end lost 6 bases, and 12 bases lay between the germline ends. CDR3 length: 14 amino acids. Germline CDR1 is MNHNS and CDR2 is SASEGT. CDR3: CASSQSKPNSPLHF. The DNA for the CDR3 is TGTGCCAGCAGCCAGTCTAAGCCTAATTCACCCCTCCACTTT.

V gene TRBV27 combines with J gene TRBJ1-1; D call uncertain. The CDR3 runs 14 residues. Germline V gene lookup returns CDR1 MNHEY and CDR2 SMNVEV (reference sequence). The germline V and J ends were trimmed by 0 bases and 5 bases, with 10 bases remaining between them. The CDR3 nucleotides are TGTGCCAGCAGTTTATCGATGGACTGGACTGAAGCTTTCTTT. It yields the protein CASSLSMDWTEAFF.

The chain has TRBV7-2 and TRBJ2-5; 7 bases fit TRBD1. CDR1 is SGHTA, CDR2 FQGNSA, per germline. The CDR3 has 14 residues. The ends lost 6 bases at V and 1 base at J; junction bases unmatched: 5. The CDR3 DNA is TGTGCCAGCAGTCGCCCAGGGGGCCAAGAGACCCAGTACTTC. Amino acids: CASSRPGGQETQYF. The complete variable domain, with remaining parts taken from reference TRBV7-2 and TRBJ2-5, reads GAGVSQSPSNKVTEKGKDVELRCDPISGHTALYWYRQSLGQGLEFLIYFQGNSAPDKSGLPSDRFSAERTGGSVSTLTIQRTQQEDSAVYLCASSRPGGQETQYFGPGTRLLVL.

Written as DNA, the CDR3 is TGTGCCAGCAGTTACGCAGCTAACGGCTACGAGCAGTACTTC. This gives the protein CASSYAANGYEQYF. V usage is TRBV6-5 and J usage is TRBJ2-7; D gene unclear. V shed 2 bases and J shed 3 bases, with 11 bases lying between them. CDR3 size: 14 residues. In germline, CDR1 is MNHEY, CDR2 SVGAGI.

This clone was recorded a few times. The chain uses TRBV11-3 and TRBJ1-1; no clear D gene. Per the germline V gene, CDR1 is SGHNT and CDR2 is YENEEA. CDR3 length equals 12 residues. V was shortened by 3 bases and J by 3 bases, with 5 bases between the two germline ends. CDR3 nucleotide sequence: TGTGCCAGCAGCTTGCCGTACACTGAAGCTTTCTTT. This encodes CASSLPYTEAFF.